The rows below give T cell receptor beta chains drawn from one sample of a study of cytomegalovirus exposure and HLA in healthy donors. Sequencing used immunoSEQ multiplex PCR; TCRdb keeps in-frame clones, though not all of them. The data hold around 76,000 clones, with 70% observed a single time. Sequencing used PBMCs. These receptors originate from a woman between 45 and 60 years old in good health and CMV-seropositive. The CDR3 runs from the conserved cysteine through the conserved F or W. Fields, in order: J gene, V gene, D gene, clone size, CDR3 protein, CDR3 DNA. The D gene is left open where the match is weak. Part of the rows lack a size; the others show once, few, many or a class for expanded clones.

TRBJ2-5,TRBV5-4,TRBD2,once,CASNPGVLAGVETQYF,TGTGCCAGCAACCCGGGCGTCCTAGCGGGAGTGGAGACCCAGTACTTC
TRBJ1-5,TRBV11-2,.,.,CASSLYQGSNQPQHF,TGTGCCAGCAGCTTATACCAGGGAAGCAATCAGCCCCAGCATTTT
TRBJ2-7,TRBV5-1,TRBD2,.,CASSPSGTGYEQYF,TGCGCCAGCAGCCCCAGCGGGACGGGCTACGAGCAGTACTTC
TRBJ1-2,TRBV5-6,.,.,CASSLTGQTYGYTF,TGTGCCAGCAGCTTGACAGGTCAGACGTATGGCTACACCTTC
TRBJ1-3,TRBV21-1,.,.,CASSLRDRACSGNTIYF,TGTGCCAGCAGCCTCCGGGACAGGGCGTGCTCTGGAAACACCATATATTTT
TRBJ1-1,TRBV29-1,.,.,CSVGGGGTGAFF,TGCAGCGTGGGAGGGGGGGGCACTGGAGCTTTCTTT
TRBJ1-4,TRBV29-1,TRBD1,.,CSAGTGATNEKLFF,TGCAGCGCTGGGACAGGGGCCACTAATGAAAAACTGTTTTTT
TRBJ2-4,TRBV10-3,TRBD2,.,CAISEKSGGDVQYF,TGTGCCATCAGTGAGAAAAGCGGGGGGGACGTTCAGTACTTC
TRBJ2-7,TRBV19,.,.,CASSSTPVGGEQYF,TGTGCCAGTAGTTCTACTCCCGTGGGAGGCGAGCAGTACTTC
TRBJ1-1,TRBV19,TRBD1,.,CATRGGKNKAFF,TGTGCCACTAGAGGGGGCAAAAATAAAGCTTTCTTT
TRBJ2-3,TRBV7-9,TRBD1,few,CASSPEGAYTDTQYF,TGTGCCAGCAGTCCCGAGGGGGCCTACACAGATACGCAGTATTTT
TRBJ2-3,TRBV28,.,.,CASSFFEGKDTQYF,TGTGCCAGCAGTTTTTTCGAGGGCAAGGATACGCAGTATTTT
TRBJ2-7,TRBV2,.,.,CASSELGGVYEQYF,TGTGCCAGCAGTGAATTGGGGGGAGTTTACGAGCAGTACTTC
TRBJ1-2,TRBV7-2,TRBD1,few,CASSSPTGGSANYGYTF,TGTGCCAGCAGCTCTCCGACAGGGGGCTCAGCTAACTATGGCTACACCTTC
TRBJ2-3,TRBV28,TRBD1,.,CASSLFPGQVHTDTQYF,TGTGCCAGCAGTTTATTTCCGGGACAGGTACACACAGATACGCAGTATTTT
TRBJ2-7,TRBV18,.,.,CASSRTTMVGPGEYEQYF,TGTGCCAGCTCACGGACGACAATGGTGGGTCCGGGGGAGTACGAGCAGTACTTC
TRBJ1-4,TRBV15,.,.,CATSREYGGGTNEKLLF,TGTGCCACCAGCAGAGAGTATGGGGGAGGGACTAATGAAAAACTGCTTTTT
TRBJ2-7,TRBV4-1,.,.,CASSQDGSAGSAYEQYF,TGCGCCAGCAGCCAAGATGGTTCGGCCGGGAGCGCCTACGAGCAGTACTTC
TRBJ2-7,TRBV5-1,.,few,CASSLALFSYEQYF,TGCGCCAGCAGCTTGGCCTTATTCTCCTACGAGCAGTACTTC
TRBJ1-6,TRBV10-3,TRBD1,.,CAIKTGTGSSPLHF,TGTGCCATCAAGACCGGGACAGGCAGTTCACCCCTCCACTTT
TRBJ2-5,TRBV21-1,.,.,CASSKAVQEETQYF,TGTGCCAGCAGCAAAGCGGTACAGGAAGAGACCCAGTACTTC
TRBJ2-3,TRBV7-2,.,.,CASSLSGTDTQYF,TGTGCCAGCAGCCTCTCGGGCACAGATACGCAGTATTTT
TRBJ1-2,TRBV10-1,.,few,CASSESGGIGYTF,TGCGCCAGCAGTGAGTCCGGAGGTATCGGCTACACCTTC
TRBJ2-7,TRBV5-1,TRBD2,.,CASSLGGGSRYEQYF,TGCGCCAGCAGCTTGGGGGGGGGTTCCCGGTACGAGCAGTACTTC
TRBJ2-2,TRBV5-1,TRBD1,few,CASSRLKTGRTGELFF,TGCGCCAGCAGCCGCCTTAAGACAGGGAGAACCGGGGAGCTGTTTTTT
TRBJ1-1,TRBV28,.,.,CASSLFSGSNTEAFF,TGTGCCAGCAGTTTATTTTCGGGTTCGAACACTGAAGCTTTCTTT
TRBJ2-1,TRBV7-9,.,few,CASNGGVGNEQFF,TGTGCCAGCAACGGCGGGGTGGGGAATGAGCAGTTCTTC
TRBJ2-1,TRBV28,.,.,CASTPLSYNEQFF,TGTGCCAGCACTCCTTTATCCTACAATGAGCAGTTCTTC
TRBJ2-7,TRBV7-9,TRBD1,few,CASSPQGAGNEQYF,TGTGCCAGCAGCCCACAGGGGGCAGGAAACGAGCAGTACTTC
TRBJ2-7,TRBV6-5,.,.,CASRTSGDEQYF,TGTGCCAGCAGGACGTCGGGGGACGAGCAGTACTTC
TRBJ1-6,TRBV30,TRBD1,.,CAWDRTGQSPLHF,TGTGCCTGGGATAGGACAGGACAGTCGCCCCTCCACTTT
TRBJ2-5,TRBV28,TRBD2,.,CASSPYPGGSGETQYF,TGTGCCAGCAGTCCGTACCCGGGCGGGAGCGGGGAGACCCAGTACTTC
TRBJ2-1,TRBV29-1,TRBD2,.,CSVDMGLAGARYNEQFF,TGCAGCGTTGATATGGGACTAGCGGGAGCACGTTACAATGAGCAGTTCTTC
TRBJ1-5,TRBV19,TRBD1,few,CASSVGQGHQPQHF,TGTGCCAGTAGTGTCGGACAGGGTCATCAGCCCCAGCATTTT
TRBJ2-7,TRBV7-9,TRBD1,.,CASSSGQGAFNEQYF,TGTGCCAGCAGCTCAGGACAGGGGGCATTCAACGAGCAGTACTTC
TRBJ1-5,TRBV6-5,.,.,CASSYNPDQPQHF,TGTGCCAGCAGTTACAATCCCGATCAGCCCCAGCATTTT
TRBJ1-2,TRBV28,.,.,CASSIPGQPGSGSTF,TGTGCCAGCAGCATTCCAGGACAGCCCGGCTCCGGCAGCACCTTC
TRBJ1-1,TRBV5-1,.,.,CASSLDSQNTEAFF,TGCGCCAGCAGCTTGGACAGCCAGAACACTGAAGCTTTCTTT
TRBJ2-7,TRBV6-6,.,many,CASSYSNTYEQYF,TGTGCCAGCAGCTACAGTAACACCTACGAGCAGTACTTC
TRBJ2-3,TRBV5-1,TRBD1,.,CASSFHQGADTQYF,TGCGCCAGCAGCTTCCACCAGGGGGCAGATACGCAGTATTTT
TRBJ2-7,TRBV11-1,.,few,CASSLRAGGNEQYF,TGTGCCAGCAGCTTACGGGCAGGGGGGAACGAGCAGTACTTC
TRBJ1-1,TRBV4-1,.,.,CASSQVNSKGPMNTEAFF,TGCGCCAGCAGCCAAGTCAACAGTAAGGGGCCCATGAACACTGAAGCTTTCTTT
TRBJ2-7,TRBV6-6,.,.,CASSSPRSEAYEQYF,TGTGCCAGCAGCTCTCCTCGGAGCGAAGCCTACGAGCAGTACTTC
TRBJ2-3,TRBV27,TRBD2,.,CASSFWASGSTDTQYF,TGTGCCAGCAGTTTTTGGGCTAGCGGGAGCACAGATACGCAGTATTTT
TRBJ1-2,TRBV30,TRBD1,.,CAWRRKQGAGGHTF,TGTGCCTGGAGACGAAAACAGGGGGCGGGTGGCCACACCTTC
TRBJ1-2,TRBV6-5,TRBD1,few,CASSDRDGNYGYTF,TGTGCCAGCAGTGACAGGGACGGGAACTATGGCTACACCTTC
TRBJ2-4,TRBV5-5,.,.,CASSPDSAVAKNIQYF,TGTGCCAGCAGCCCGGACAGCGCAGTAGCCAAAAACATTCAGTACTTC
TRBJ1-5,TRBV5-1,.,.,CASSLETGDNQPQHF,TGCGCCAGCAGCTTGGAGACAGGAGACAATCAGCCCCAGCATTTT
TRBJ2-1,TRBV9,.,.,CASSVVASVNNEQFF,TGTGCCAGCAGCGTAGTGGCTAGCGTTAACAATGAGCAGTTCTTC
TRBJ1-1,TRBV19,TRBD1,.,CASSIGTVDTEAFF,TGTGCCAGTAGTATTGGGACAGTTGACACTGAAGCTTTCTTT